A single sample is the source of the 5 T cell receptor beta chains below, sequenced in a study of T cells in Graves' hyperthyroidism and ophthalmopathy. What was amplified from RNA transcripts were TCR beta CDR3 regions. Using the HTBI primer set, a first-round RT-PCR was run on the TCR CDR3. Each CDR3 protein is one row after TCRdb ran MiXCR on the multiplex PCR reads. This table holds 300,000 to 400,000 distinct CDR3 sequences, approximately 15% found once. The sample taken for sequencing was blood. Receptor source: a woman in her twenties or thirties with Graves' hyperthyroidism.

This clonotype was counted many times. The rearrangement links TRBV27 to TRBJ2-7, with D tentatively TRBD1 (6 bases). Germline V gene lookup returns CDR1 MNHEY and CDR2 SMNVEV (reference sequence). CDR3 length: 14 residues. V lost 2 bases and J 4 bases, leaving 12 bases between the germline ends. CDR3 nucleotide sequence: TGTGCCAGCAGTTTAGCACAGGGCCTATACGAGCAGTACTTC. Translation: CASSLAQGLYEQYF.

This clonotype came up many times. The V call is TRBV24-1, the J call TRBJ2-3; D remains ambiguous. In germline, CDR1 is KGHDR, CDR2 SFDVKD. Trimming removed 4 bases at V and 1 base at J, with 11 bases between. CDR3 length: 15 residues. CDR3: CATSDFKYGTDTQYF. Written as DNA, the CDR3 is TGTGCCACCAGTGACTTCAAATACGGCACAGATACGCAGTATTTT.

The rearrangement uses TRBV20-1 and TRBJ2-3; D not resolved. The germline V and J ends were trimmed by 0 bases and 5 bases, with 12 bases remaining between them. Looked up from germline, CDR1 is DFQATT and CDR2 is SNEGSKA (reference sequence). The CDR3 sequence is 14 residues long. DNA for the CDR3: TGCAGTGCTAGAGACAGGAATCGAGGAGATACGCAGTATTTT. Protein sequence: CSARDRNRGDTQYF.

V and J are TRBV30 and TRBJ2-1; D is unclear. Trimming pared 3 bases from V and 7 bases from J, leaving 7 bases between. There are 11 residues in the CDR3. The V gene's germline CDR1 is GTSNPN and CDR2 SVGIG (reference sequence). The CDR3 protein is CAWRAGNEQFF. The CDR3 coding sequence is TGTGCCTGGAGGGCAGGAAATGAGCAGTTCTTC.

This clonotype was recorded a few times. This chain connects TRBV2 to TRBJ2-3; tentatively, D is TRBD1 (5 bases). Germline assignment: CDR1 SNHLY and CDR2 FYNNEI. The CDR3 extends over 15 amino acids. V was cut by 5 bases and J by 2 bases, with 14 bases left in between. Written as DNA, the CDR3 is TGTGCCAGCAGTAAGGACATCGATCCCACAGATACGCAGTATTTT. Its protein product is CASSKDIDPTDTQYF.